Ten or more counts support the clone carrying this TCR beta chain. Its target is not known. This record belongs to a study of T cells after posttransplantation cyclophosphamide. Findings of the study overall: TRB clonality was highly associated with recipient CMV seropositivity and reactivation. Skin or GI-infiltrating T cells shared few TRB sequences with blood.

TCRdb's copy holds only in-frame clones and misses some; the assay was immunoSEQ multiplex PCR. The table lists roughly 14,000 clones, with no singletons. V gave up 2 bases and J gave up 16 bases, with 15 bases separating them. CDR1 and CDR2 (germline): MNHNS, SASEGT. CDR3 length: 13 residues. A marrow graft followed busulfan-fludarabine conditioning, with cyclophosphamide on days +3 and +4. The chain employs TRBV6-1 and TRBJ1-6; TRBD1 is a possible D gene (6 bases). This sequence was found in a female patient in her forties who received an allogeneic stem cell transplant from a related donor, was CMV-positive, and had no GVHD. The graft donor may be the source of some T cells. Specimen: PBMCs, collected about 1,200 days after allogeneic stem cell transplant with posttransplant cyclophosphamide. The CDR3 DNA follows: TGTGCCAGCAGTGAACGGACTCCAGGGGCGCTCCACTTT. It encodes CASSERTPGALHF.